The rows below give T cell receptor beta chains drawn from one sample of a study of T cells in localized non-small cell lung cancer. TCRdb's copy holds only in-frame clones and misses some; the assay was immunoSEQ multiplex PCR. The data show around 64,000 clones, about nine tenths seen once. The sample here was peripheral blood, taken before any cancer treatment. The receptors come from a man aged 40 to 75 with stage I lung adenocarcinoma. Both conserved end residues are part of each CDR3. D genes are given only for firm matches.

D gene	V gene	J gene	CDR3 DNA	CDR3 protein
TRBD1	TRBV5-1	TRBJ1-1	TGCGCCAGCAGCTACCGGGACAGGGCCTTAAGGACTGAAGCTTTCTTT	CASSYRDRALRTEAFF
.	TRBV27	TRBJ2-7	TGTGCCAGCAGTTTGGGGGCGGGATGGGCCCACGAGCAGTACTTC	CASSLGAGWAHEQYF
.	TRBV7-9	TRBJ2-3	TGTGCCAGCAGCGACTTACTAGGACGCGCAGATACGCAGTATTTT	CASSDLLGRADTQYF
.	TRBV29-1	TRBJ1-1	TGCAGCGTTAGGGAAAAGGGCGGGACGACTGAAGCTTTCTTT	CSVREKGGTTEAFF
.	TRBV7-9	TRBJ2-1	TGTGCCAGCAGCTTAGAGGGTAGCGGACTCAATGAGCAGTTCTTC	CASSLEGSGLNEQFF
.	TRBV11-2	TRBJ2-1	TGTGCCAGCAGCTTAACGGCGGGTGAGCAGTTCTTC	CASSLTAGEQFF
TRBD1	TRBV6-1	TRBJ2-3	TGTGCCAGCAGTGAAAGGACAGGGGGCGCAAGAGATACGCAGTATTTT	CASSERTGGARDTQYF
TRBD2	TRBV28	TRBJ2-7	TGTGCCAGCAGTTTAGCGGGAGCCAGCTCCTACGAGCAGTACTTC	CASSLAGASSYEQYF
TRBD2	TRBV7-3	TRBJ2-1	TGTGCCAGCAGTTATAGCGGGAGGCCCAGCAATGAGCAGTTCTTC	CASSYSGRPSNEQFF
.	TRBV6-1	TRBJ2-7	TGTGCCAGCCAAAGAGGGGGCTACGAGCAGTACTTC	CASQRGGYEQYF
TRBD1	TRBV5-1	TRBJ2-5	TGCGCCAGCGCTCTGGGACAGGGAGGGTTCCAAGAGACCCAGTACTTC	CASALGQGGFQETQYF